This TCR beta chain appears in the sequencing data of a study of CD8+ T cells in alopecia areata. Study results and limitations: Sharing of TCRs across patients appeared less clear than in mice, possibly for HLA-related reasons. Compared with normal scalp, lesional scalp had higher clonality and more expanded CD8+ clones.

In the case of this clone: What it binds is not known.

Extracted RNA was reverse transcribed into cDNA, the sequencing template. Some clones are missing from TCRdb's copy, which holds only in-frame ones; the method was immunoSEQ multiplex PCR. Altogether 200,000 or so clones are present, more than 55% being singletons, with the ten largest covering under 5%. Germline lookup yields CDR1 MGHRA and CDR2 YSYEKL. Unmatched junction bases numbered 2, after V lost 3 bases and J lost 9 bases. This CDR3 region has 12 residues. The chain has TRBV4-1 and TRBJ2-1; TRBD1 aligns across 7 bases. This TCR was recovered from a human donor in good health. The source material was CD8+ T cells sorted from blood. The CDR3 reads CASSQTGIEQFF. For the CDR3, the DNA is TGCGCCAGCAGCCAGACAGGGATTGAGCAGTTCTTC.